This TCR beta chain was recorded in a study of early T cells in non-severe SARS-CoV-2 infection. Overall study context: Chains stayed unpaired after sequencing of bulk RNA from unsorted whole blood.

Study-wide findings and caveats: Sequences matched to VDJdb favored anti-spike CD8 responses, while private and CD4 specificities were missed.

This clonotype was detected a few times. Its target is unknown. Unique molecular identifiers tagged individual cDNA molecules. MiXCR was run by TCRdb on the 5' RACE reads, yielding one entry per CDR3 protein. The sample consists of over 80,000 distinct CDR3 sequences, less than 15% of them appearing once. The CDR3 is 15 residues long. With 0 bases removed from V and 7 bases from J, the gap between germline ends came to 13 bases. Germline values: CDR1 SGHVS, CDR2 FQNEAQ. The rearrangement uses TRBV7-8 and TRBJ2-1; D ambiguous. This material consisted of whole blood, taken at baseline. This receptor was identified in an adult who was a healthcare worker with PCR-confirmed SARS-CoV-2 infection or an uninfected control (not recorded which). The CDR3 bases are TGTGCCAGCAGCTTAGCGGCCCCATGGACGAATGAGCAGTTCTTC. It specifies CASSLAAPWTNEQFF.